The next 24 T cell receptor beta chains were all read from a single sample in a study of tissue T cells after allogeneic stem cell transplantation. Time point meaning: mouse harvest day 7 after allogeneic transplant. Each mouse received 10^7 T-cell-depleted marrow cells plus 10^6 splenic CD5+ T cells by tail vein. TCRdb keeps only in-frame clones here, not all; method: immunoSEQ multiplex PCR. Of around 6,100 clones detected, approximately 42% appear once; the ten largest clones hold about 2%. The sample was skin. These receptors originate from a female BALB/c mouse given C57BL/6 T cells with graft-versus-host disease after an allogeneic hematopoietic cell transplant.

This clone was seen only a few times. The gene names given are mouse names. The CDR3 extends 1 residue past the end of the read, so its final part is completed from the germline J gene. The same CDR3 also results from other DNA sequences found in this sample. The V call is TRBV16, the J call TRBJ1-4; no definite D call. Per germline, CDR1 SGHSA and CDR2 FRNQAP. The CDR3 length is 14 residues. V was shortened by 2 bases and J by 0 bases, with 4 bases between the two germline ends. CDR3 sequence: CASSLQISNERLFF. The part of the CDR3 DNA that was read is TGTGCAAGCAGCTTACAGATTTCCAACGAAAGATTATTT.

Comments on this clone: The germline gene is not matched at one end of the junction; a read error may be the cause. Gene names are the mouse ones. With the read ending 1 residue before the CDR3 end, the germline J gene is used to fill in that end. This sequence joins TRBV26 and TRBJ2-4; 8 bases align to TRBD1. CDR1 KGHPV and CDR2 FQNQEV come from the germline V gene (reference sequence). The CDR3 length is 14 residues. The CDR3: CASSLSGTGNALYF. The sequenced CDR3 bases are TGTGCCAGCAGTCTGTCGGGGACAGGAAACGCCTTGTAC.

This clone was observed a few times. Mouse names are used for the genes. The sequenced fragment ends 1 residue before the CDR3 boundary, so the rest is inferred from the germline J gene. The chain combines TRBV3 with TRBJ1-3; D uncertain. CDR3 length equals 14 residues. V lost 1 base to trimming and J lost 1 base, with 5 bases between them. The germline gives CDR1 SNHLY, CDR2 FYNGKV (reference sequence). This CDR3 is CASSLGHSGNTLYF. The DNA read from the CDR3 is TGTGCCAGCAGCTTAGGGCACTCTGGAAATACGCTCTAT.

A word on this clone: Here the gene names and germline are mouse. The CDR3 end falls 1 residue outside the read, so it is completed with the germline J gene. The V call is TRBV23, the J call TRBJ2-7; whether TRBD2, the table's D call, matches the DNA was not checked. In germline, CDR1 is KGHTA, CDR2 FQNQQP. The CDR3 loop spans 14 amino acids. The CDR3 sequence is CSSSQRTGGYEQYF. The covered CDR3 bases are TGCTCCAGCAGTCAAAGAACTGGGGGGTATGAACAGTAC. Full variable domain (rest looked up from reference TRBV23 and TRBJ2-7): DAAVTQKPRYLIKMKGQEAEMKCIPEKGHTAVFWYQQKQSKELKFLIYFQNQQPLDQIDMVKERFSAVCPSSSLCSLGIRTCEAEDSALYLCSSSQRTGGYEQYFGPGTRLTVL.

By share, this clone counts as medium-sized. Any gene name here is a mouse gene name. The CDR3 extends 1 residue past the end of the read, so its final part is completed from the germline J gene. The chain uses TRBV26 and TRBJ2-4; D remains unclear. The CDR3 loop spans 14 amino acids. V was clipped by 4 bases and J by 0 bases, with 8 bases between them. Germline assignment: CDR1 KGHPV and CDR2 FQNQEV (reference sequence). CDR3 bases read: TGTGCCAGCAGTCAGCAGTCTAGTCAAAACACCTTGTAC. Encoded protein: CASSQQSSQNTLY. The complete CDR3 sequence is CASSQQSSQNTLYF.

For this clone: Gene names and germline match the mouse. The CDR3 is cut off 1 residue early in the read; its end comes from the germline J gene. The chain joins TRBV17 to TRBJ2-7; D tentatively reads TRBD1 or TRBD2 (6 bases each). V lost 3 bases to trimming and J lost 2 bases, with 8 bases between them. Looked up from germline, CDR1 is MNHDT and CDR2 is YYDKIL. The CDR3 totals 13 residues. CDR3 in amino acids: CASSSGGPYEQYF. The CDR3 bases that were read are TGTGCTAGCAGTAGTGGGGGCCCCTATGAACAGTAC. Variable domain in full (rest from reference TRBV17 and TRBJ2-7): DTTVKQNPRYKLARVGKPVNLICSQTMNHDTMYWYQKKPNQAPKLLLFYYDKILNREADTFEKFQSSRPNNSFCSLYIGSAGLEYSAMYLCASSSGGPYEQYFGPGTRLTVL.

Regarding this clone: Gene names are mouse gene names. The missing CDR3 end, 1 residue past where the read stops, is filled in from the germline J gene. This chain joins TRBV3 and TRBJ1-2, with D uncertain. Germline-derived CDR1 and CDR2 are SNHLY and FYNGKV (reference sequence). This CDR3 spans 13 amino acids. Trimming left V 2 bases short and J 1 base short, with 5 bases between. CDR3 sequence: CASSLSRNSDYTF. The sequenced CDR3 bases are TGTGCCAGCAGCTTATCGAGAAACTCCGACTACACC.

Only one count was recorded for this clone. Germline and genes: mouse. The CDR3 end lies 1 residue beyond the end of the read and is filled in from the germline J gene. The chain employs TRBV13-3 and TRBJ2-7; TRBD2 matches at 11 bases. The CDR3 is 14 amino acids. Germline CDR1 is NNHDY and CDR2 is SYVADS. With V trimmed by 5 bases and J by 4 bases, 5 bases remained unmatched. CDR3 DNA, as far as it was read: TGTGCCAGCAGAGCATGGGACTGGGGGTATGAACAGTAC. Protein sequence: CASRAWDWGYEQY. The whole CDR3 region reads CASRAWDWGYEQYF.

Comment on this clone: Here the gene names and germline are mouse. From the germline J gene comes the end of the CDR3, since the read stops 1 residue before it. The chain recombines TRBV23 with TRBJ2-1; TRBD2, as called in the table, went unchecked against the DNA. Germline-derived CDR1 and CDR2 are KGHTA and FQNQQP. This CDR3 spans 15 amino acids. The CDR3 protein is CSSSPETVNYAEQFF. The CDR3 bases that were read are TGCTCCAGCAGTCCAGAGACTGTTAACTATGCTGAGCAGTTC.

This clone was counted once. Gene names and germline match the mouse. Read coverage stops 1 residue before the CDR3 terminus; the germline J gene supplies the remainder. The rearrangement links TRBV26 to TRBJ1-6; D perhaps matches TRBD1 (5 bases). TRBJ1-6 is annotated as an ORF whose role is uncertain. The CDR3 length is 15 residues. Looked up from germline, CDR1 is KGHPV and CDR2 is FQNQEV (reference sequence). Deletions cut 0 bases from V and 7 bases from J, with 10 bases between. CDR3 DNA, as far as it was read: TGTGCCAGCAGTCTGTCTCAGGGAAAGAATTCGCCCCTCTAC. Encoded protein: CASSLSQGKNSPLY. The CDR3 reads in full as CASSLSQGKNSPLYF.

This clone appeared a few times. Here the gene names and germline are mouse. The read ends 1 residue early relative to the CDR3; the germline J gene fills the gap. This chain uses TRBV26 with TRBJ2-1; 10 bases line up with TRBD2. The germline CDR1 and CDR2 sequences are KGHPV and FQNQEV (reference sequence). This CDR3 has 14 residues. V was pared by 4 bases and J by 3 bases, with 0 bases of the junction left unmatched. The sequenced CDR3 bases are TGTGCCAGCAGTCGACTGGGGGGCTATGCTGAGCAGTTC. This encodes CASSRLGGYAEQF. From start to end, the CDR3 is CASSRLGGYAEQFF.

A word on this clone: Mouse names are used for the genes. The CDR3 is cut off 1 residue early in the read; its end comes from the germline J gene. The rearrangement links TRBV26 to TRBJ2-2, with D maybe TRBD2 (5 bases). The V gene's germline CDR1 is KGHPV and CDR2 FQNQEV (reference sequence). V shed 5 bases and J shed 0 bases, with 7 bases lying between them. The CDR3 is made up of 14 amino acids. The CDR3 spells CASSAGTNTGQLYF. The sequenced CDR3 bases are TGTGCCAGCAGTGCTGGGACAAACACCGGGCAGCTCTAC. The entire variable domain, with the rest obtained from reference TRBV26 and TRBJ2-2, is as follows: NSKVIQTPRYLVKGQGQKAKMRCIPEKGHPVVFWYQQNKNNEFKFLINFQNQEVLQQIDMTEKRFSAECPSNSPCSLEIQSSEAGDSALYLCASSAGTNTGQLYFGEGSKLTVL.

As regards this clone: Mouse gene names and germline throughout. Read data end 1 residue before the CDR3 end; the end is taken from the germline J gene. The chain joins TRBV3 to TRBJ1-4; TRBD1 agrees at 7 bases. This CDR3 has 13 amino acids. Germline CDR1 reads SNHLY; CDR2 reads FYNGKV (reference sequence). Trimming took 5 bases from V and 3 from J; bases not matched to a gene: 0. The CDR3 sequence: CASSGTANERLFF. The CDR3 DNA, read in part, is TGTGCCAGCAGCGGGACAGCCAACGAAAGATTATTT.

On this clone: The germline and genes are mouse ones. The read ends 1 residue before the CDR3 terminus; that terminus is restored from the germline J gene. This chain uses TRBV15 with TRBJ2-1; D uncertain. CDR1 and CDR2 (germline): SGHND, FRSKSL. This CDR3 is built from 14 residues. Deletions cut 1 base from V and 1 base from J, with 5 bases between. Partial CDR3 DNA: TGTGCCAGCAGTTTAGGGCAAAACTATGCTGAGCAGTTC. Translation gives CASSLGQNYAEQF. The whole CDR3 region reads CASSLGQNYAEQFF.

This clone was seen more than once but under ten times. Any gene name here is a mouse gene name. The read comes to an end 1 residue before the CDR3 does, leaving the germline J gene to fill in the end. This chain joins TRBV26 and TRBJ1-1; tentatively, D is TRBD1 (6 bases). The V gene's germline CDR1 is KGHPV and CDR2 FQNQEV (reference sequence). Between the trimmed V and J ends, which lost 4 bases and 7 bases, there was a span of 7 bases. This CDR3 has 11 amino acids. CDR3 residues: CASSPGVEVFF. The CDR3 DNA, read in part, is TGTGCCAGCAGTCCAGGGGTAGAAGTCTTC.

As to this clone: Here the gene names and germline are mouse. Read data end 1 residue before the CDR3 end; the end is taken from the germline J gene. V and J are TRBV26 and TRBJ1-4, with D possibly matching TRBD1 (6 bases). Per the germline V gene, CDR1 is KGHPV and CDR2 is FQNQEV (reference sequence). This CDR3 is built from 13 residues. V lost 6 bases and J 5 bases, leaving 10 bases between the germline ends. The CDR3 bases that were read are TGTGCCAGCAGGCGACAGGCGAACGAAAGATTATTT. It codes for CASRRQANERLF. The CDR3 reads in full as CASRRQANERLFF.

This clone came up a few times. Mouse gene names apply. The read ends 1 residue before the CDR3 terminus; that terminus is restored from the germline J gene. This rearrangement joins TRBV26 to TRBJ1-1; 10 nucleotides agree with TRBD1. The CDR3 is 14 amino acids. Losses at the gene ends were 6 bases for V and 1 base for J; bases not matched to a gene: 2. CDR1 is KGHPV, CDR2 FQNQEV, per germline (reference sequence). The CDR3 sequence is CASRRTGGNTEVFF. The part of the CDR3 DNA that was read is TGTGCCAGCAGGCGGACAGGGGGAAACACAGAAGTCTTC.

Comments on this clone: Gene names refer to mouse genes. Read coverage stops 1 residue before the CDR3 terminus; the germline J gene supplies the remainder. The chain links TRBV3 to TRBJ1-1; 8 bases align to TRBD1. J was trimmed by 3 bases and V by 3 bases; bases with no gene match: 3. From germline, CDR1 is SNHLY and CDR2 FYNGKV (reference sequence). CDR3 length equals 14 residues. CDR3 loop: CASSFDRGDTEVFF. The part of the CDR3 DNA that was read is TGTGCCAGCAGCTTCGACAGGGGAGACACAGAAGTCTTC.

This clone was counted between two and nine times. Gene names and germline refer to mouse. Partial CDR3 DNA: TGTGCCAGCAGGACAGGGAGAGACACCCAGTAC. The encoded protein is CASRTGRDTQY. The whole CDR3 protein is CASRTGRDTQYF. J is TRBJ2-5 and V is TRBV13-1; 7 bases agree with TRBD1. The read falls 1 residue short of the CDR3 end, and the missing part is taken from the germline J gene. CDR3 length equals 12 residues. V shed 5 bases and J 5 bases; nucleotides not matched to a gene: 2. Germline V gives CDR1 NSHNY, CDR2 SYGAGN.

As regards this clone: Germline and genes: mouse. Partial CDR3 DNA: TGCACCTGCAGTGCAGATGGGGGGGGGCGGCACACCCAGTAC. Its protein product is CTCSADGGGRHTQY. The entire CDR3 sequence reads CTCSADGGGRHTQYF. V and J are TRBV1 and TRBJ2-5, with 8 positions matching TRBD2. The observed sequence ends 1 residue before the CDR3 terminus, with the missing tail filled in from the germline J gene. The CDR3 covers 15 residues. J was trimmed by 7 bases and V by 0 bases; bases with no gene match: 6. The germline V gene encodes CDR1 NSQYPW and CDR2 LRSPGD (reference sequence).

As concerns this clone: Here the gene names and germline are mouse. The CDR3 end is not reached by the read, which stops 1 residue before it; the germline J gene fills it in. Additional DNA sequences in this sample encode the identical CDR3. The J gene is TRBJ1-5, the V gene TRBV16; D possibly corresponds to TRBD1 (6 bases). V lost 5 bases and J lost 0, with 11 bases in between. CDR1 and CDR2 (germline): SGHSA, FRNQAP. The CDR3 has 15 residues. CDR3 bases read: TGTGCAAGCAGCCCCCGGGACAATAACAACCAGGCTCCGCTT. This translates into CASSPRDNNNQAPL. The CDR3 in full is CASSPRDNNNQAPLF.

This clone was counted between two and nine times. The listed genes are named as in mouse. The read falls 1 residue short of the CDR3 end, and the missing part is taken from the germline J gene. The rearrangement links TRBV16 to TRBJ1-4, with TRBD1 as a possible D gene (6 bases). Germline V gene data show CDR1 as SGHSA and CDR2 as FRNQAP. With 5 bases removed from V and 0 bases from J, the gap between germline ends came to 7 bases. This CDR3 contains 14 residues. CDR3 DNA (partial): TGTGCAAGCAGCAGACAGGTTTCCAACGAAAGATTATTT. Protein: CASSRQVSNERLF. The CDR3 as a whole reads CASSRQVSNERLFF.

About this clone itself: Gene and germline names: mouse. CDR3 DNA, as far as it was read: TGTGCCAGCAGTCGGACTGGGGGGGCGCATGCTGAGCAGTTC. It yields the protein CASSRTGGAHAEQF. In full, the CDR3 reads CASSRTGGAHAEQFF. The chain links TRBV19 to TRBJ2-1; 13 bases fit TRBD2. The observed sequence ends 1 residue before the CDR3 terminus, with the missing tail filled in from the germline J gene. Germline values: CDR1 FNHDT, CDR2 SITEND (reference sequence). The CDR3 consists of 15 residues. V was pared by 4 bases and J by 5 bases, with 3 bases of the junction left unmatched. Variable domain in full (rest from reference TRBV19 and TRBJ2-1): GGIITQTPKFLIGQEGQKLTLKCQQNFNHDTMYWYRQDSGKGLRLIYYSITENDLQKGDLSEGYDASREKKSSFSLTVTSAQKNEMAVFLCASSRTGGAHAEQFFGPGTRLTVL.

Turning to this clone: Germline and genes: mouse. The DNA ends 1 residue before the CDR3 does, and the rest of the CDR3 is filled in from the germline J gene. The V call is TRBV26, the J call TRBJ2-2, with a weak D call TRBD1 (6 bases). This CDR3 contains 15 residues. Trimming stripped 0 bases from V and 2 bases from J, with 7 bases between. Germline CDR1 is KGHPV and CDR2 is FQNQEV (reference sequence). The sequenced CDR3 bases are TGTGCCAGCAGTCTGTCGAGGGGGAACACCGGGCAGCTCTAC. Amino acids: CASSLSRGNTGQLY. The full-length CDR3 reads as CASSLSRGNTGQLYF.